The 20 T cell receptor beta chains listed next were all sequenced from one sample in a study of shared clonotypes between healthy human individuals. Naive CD8 cells were CD45RO-negative, positively selected for CCR7, excluding terminally differentiated effector memory CD45RA+ cells. Clones were sequenced by immunoSEQ multiplex PCR, and TCRdb holds only the in-frame ones, with some missing. Of about 2.1 million clones in the sample, just under 95% were seen once. The sequencing input was naive CD8+ T cells from PBMCs. Receptor source: a man between 18 and 35 years old in good health. Some clones in this sample may be carry-over from other donors' samples.

This clone was counted only a few times. This specimen includes other DNA sequences encoding the same CDR3. The gene calls are TRBV6-5 and TRBJ2-7, with 8 bases fitting TRBD1. V shed 0 bases and J 3 bases; nucleotides not matched to a gene: 1. This CDR3 contains 14 residues. Looked up from germline, CDR1 is MNHEY and CDR2 is SVGAGI. The CDR3 protein is CASSYSDRGYEQYF. In nucleotides, the CDR3 is TGTGCCAGCAGTTACTCAGACAGGGGCTACGAGCAGTACTTC.

The chain employs TRBV27 and TRBJ2-7, with D unresolved. The CDR3 is 13 amino acids. The V gene's germline CDR1 is MNHEY and CDR2 SMNVEV (reference sequence). Trimming took off 5 bases at V and 2 bases at J, with 10 bases between the two ends. CDR3 sequence: CASSISPTYEQYF. The DNA for the CDR3 is TGTGCCAGCAGTATCTCCCCGACCTACGAGCAGTACTTC.

The V and J genes are TRBV6-6 and TRBJ2-4; D might be TRBD1 or TRBD2, each matching 7 bases. V was cut by 0 bases and J by 7 bases, with 13 bases left in between. Germline CDR1 is MNHNY and CDR2 is SVGAGI (reference sequence). The CDR3 is made up of 15 amino acids. The CDR3 loop is CASSYSGRGGNIQYF. The CDR3 region has the DNA TGTGCCAGCAGTTACTCAGGCAGGGGGGGGAACATTCAGTACTTC.

This clone has only a few counts. The sample has other DNA sequences that encode this CDR3 too. The chain has TRBV27 and TRBJ1-1; no clear D. CDR1 is MNHEY and CDR2 is SMNVEV in the germline V gene (reference sequence). Trimming shortened V by 3 bases and J by 0 bases, and 5 bases separated the two germline ends. This CDR3 is built from 13 residues. The CDR3 loop reads CASSFGLNTEAFF. The CDR3 region has the DNA TGTGCCAGCAGTTTTGGGTTGAACACTGAAGCTTTCTTT.

The chain uses TRBV6-1 and TRBJ2-3; 9 nucleotides agree with TRBD2. The germline V gene encodes CDR1 MNHNS and CDR2 SASEGT. The CDR3 consists of 15 residues. The junction had 10 bases not matched to a gene; V was cut back by 7 bases and J by 5 bases. The chain's CDR3 is CASIVIAGALDTQYF. Written as DNA, the CDR3 is TGTGCCAGCATAGTTATAGCGGGAGCCTTAGATACGCAGTATTTT.

This chain connects TRBV6-6 to TRBJ2-5; D possibly corresponds to TRBD2 (5 bases). The germline V and J ends were trimmed by 8 bases and 4 bases, with 11 bases remaining between them. Germline CDR1 reads MNHNY; CDR2 reads SVGAGI (reference sequence). The CDR3 is 12 amino acids. CDR3 sequence reads: CASGRGRETQYF. The CDR3 nucleotides are TGTGCCAGCGGCCGAGGGAGAGAGACCCAGTACTTC.

For this clone: At one end the junction does not follow the germline gene, possibly because of a read error. The J gene is TRBJ1-5, the V gene TRBV6-9; TRBD1 matches at 8 bases. There are 16 residues in the CDR3. The germline CDR1 and CDR2 sequences are MNHGY and SVAAGI. DNA for the CDR3: TGCACCACCCAGGGGGCCCCCGTAGATAGCAATCAGCCCCAGCATTTT. Amino acids: CTTQGAPVDSNQPQHF.

The sample holds a few counts of this clone. The chain is built from TRBV30 and TRBJ1-2; 10 bases are a match to TRBD1. CDR1 and CDR2 from the germline V gene are GTSNPN and SVGIG (reference sequence). The CDR3 spans 11 residues. CDR3 sequence (DNA): TGTGCACGACAGGGGGCGGCTGGCTACACCTTC. Translation gives CARQGAAGYTF.

The CDR3 nucleotides are TGTGCCAGCAGCTTAAATGCGGGAGCGGGGAAAGAGACCCAGTACTTC. Translating gives CASSLNAGAGKETQYF. The chain employs TRBV7-3 and TRBJ2-5; the match to TRBD2 covers 7 bases. The germline gives CDR1 SGHTA, CDR2 FQGTGA. The CDR3 runs to 16 residues. V gave up 1 base and J gave up 3 bases; unmatched junction bases: 8.

The chain's CDR3 is CATSTSINEQFF. CDR3 coding DNA: TGTGCCACCTCGACTAGCATCAATGAGCAGTTCTTC. The V and J genes are TRBV27 and TRBJ2-1; the match to TRBD2 covers 7 bases. This CDR3 has 12 residues. V lost 10 bases, J lost 6 bases, and 6 bases stayed unmatched. Germline V gene lookup returns CDR1 MNHEY and CDR2 SMNVEV (reference sequence).

Concerning this clone itself: Within the sample, other DNA sequences also encode this same CDR3. The J gene is TRBJ2-7, the V gene TRBV28; TRBD1 agrees at 10 bases. The CDR3 runs 14 residues. Germline CDR1 is MDHEN and CDR2 is SYDVKM. V was clipped by 4 bases and J by 3 bases; unmatched bases: 3. CDR3 region: CASSSTGGLYEQYF. Written as DNA, the CDR3 is TGTGCCAGCAGTTCGACAGGGGGCCTCTACGAGCAGTACTTC.

The chain combines TRBV7-3 with TRBJ2-1; D is unclear. The ends were cut back, 4 bases at V and 10 bases at J, with 14 bases in the middle. Germline V gene data show CDR1 as SGHTA and CDR2 as FQGTGA. The CDR3 covers 13 residues. The DNA of the CDR3 is TGTGCCAGCAGCTCCGTCCCCCGGATGGAGCAGTTCTTC. As protein: CASSSVPRMEQFF.

The V and J genes are TRBV7-2 and TRBJ2-5; TRBD2 matches 14 bases. This CDR3 contains 18 residues. Germline V gene data show CDR1 as SGHTA and CDR2 as FQGNSA. Losses at the gene ends were 5 bases for V and 5 bases for J; bases not matched to a gene: 13. The CDR3 DNA reads as TGTGCCAGCAGCCAATGGGGGGGACTAGCGGGAGCAATGGAGACCCAGTACTTC. It specifies CASSQWGGLAGAMETQYF.

This chain joins TRBV29-1 and TRBJ2-5, with no clear D. CDR1 is SQVTM, CDR2 ANQGSEA, per germline. CDR3 size: 13 residues. The germline V and J ends were trimmed by 1 base and 1 base, with 7 bases remaining between them. The CDR3 bases are TGCAGCGTTGAAGTGCACTTCCAAGAGACCCAGTACTTC. Its translation: CSVEVHFQETQYF.

The chain recombines TRBV9 with TRBJ1-2; 10 bases align to TRBD1. This CDR3 is 14 amino acids long. CDR1 SGDLS and CDR2 YYNGEE come from the germline V gene. After removal of 2 bases from V and 6 bases from J, the junction contained 4 bases not matched to a gene. CDR3 protein: CASSVVDRGDGYTF. The CDR3 bases are TGTGCCAGCAGCGTGGTGGACAGGGGGGATGGCTACACCTTC.

The chain combines TRBV18 with TRBJ2-3; a possible D gene is TRBD1 (6 bases). CDR1 is KGHSH, CDR2 LQKENI, per germline. V was shortened by 0 bases and J by 0 bases, with 10 bases between the two germline ends. The CDR3 has 16 amino acids. CDR3 nucleotide sequence: TGTGCCAGCTCACCACCGTGGACAGAGAGCACAGATACGCAGTATTTT. This gives the protein CASSPPWTESTDTQYF.

This clone was seen once. J is TRBJ2-7 and V is TRBV29-1; perhaps TRBD1 as D (6 bases). Germline loops: CDR1 SQVTM, CDR2 ANQGSEA. Trimming removed 4 bases from V and 0 bases from J, with 16 bases in between. CDR3 length: 15 residues. DNA for the CDR3: TGCAGCGTTGGAGGTCAGGGGCATGGCTCCTACGAGCAGTACTTC. Protein: CSVGGQGHGSYEQYF.

This chain connects TRBV27 to TRBJ2-1, with 7 bases matching TRBD2. The CDR3 runs 17 residues. Germline CDR1 MNHEY, CDR2 SMNVEV (reference sequence). After removal of 4 bases from V and 8 bases from J, the junction contained 17 bases not matched to a gene. CDR3 in amino acids: CASSSILAGTTSYEQFF. The CDR3 nucleotides read TGTGCCAGCAGTTCTATATTAGCGGGCACCACCTCCTATGAGCAGTTCTTC.

J is TRBJ1-2 and V is TRBV27; D uncertain. The germline V and J ends were trimmed by 0 bases and 14 bases, with 16 bases remaining between them. The CDR3 is 13 residues long. CDR1 is MNHEY, CDR2 SMNVEV, per germline (reference sequence). In DNA, the CDR3 is TGTGCCAGCAGTTTATCGCCCCAAACAGCGTGGACCTTC. Translating it yields CASSLSPQTAWTF.

This sequence joins TRBV7-9 and TRBJ2-7, with unresolved D. The germline gives CDR1 SEHNR, CDR2 FQNEAQ (reference sequence). The germline V and J ends were trimmed by 5 bases and 2 bases, with 19 bases remaining between them. The CDR3 runs to 16 residues. DNA of the CDR3: TGTGCCAGCAGCCTACCGCCCACCGGGCTCGCCTACGAGCAGTACTTC. Its translation is CASSLPPTGLAYEQYF. The full variable domain, completed using reference TRBV7-9 and TRBJ2-7, is DTGVSQNPRHKITKRGQNVTFRCDPISEHNRLYWYRQTLGQGPEFLTYFQNEAQLEKSRLLSDRFSAERPKGSFSTLEIQRTEQGDSAMYLCASSLPPTGLAYEQYFGPGTRLTVT.